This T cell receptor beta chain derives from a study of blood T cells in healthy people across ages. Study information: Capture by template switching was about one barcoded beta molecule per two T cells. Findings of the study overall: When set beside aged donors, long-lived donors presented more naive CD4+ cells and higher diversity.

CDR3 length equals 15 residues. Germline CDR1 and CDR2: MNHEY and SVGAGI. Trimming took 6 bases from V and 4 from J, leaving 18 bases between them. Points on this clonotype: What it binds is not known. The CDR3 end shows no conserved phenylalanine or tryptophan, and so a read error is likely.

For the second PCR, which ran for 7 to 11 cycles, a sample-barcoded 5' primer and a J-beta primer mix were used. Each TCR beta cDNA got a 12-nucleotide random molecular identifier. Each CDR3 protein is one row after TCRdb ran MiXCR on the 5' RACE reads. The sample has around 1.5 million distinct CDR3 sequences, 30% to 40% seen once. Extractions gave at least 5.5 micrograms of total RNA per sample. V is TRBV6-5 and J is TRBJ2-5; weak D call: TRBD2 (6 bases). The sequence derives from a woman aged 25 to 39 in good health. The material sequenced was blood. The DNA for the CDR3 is TGTGCCAGCAGAGGCGGGACCCCACTGCGAGAGACCCAGTACTCC. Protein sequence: CASRGGTPLRETQYS.